The entry below gives a single T cell receptor beta chain sequence along with its context. Its specificity is unknown. These data originate in a study of cytomegalovirus exposure and HLA in healthy donors. Study findings and constraints: Listed as cytomegalovirus-associated were 170 or so TCR beta chains. Most TCR sequences were rare, but some public TCRs occurred in many donors.

Use of 60 Vbeta and 13 Jbeta primers characterized the PCR. The table came from immunoSEQ multiplex PCR; TCRdb's copy has only in-frame clones and leaves some out. The table for this sample gives some 120,000 clones. V gave up 3 bases and J gave up 8 bases; unmatched junction bases: 12. CDR1 is SGHRS and CDR2 is YFSETQ in the germline V gene. The CDR3 has 16 amino acids. The receptor was derived from a man aged 25-45 years in good health and CMV-seronegative. The chain joins TRBV5-1 to TRBJ1-4; 8 nucleotides align to TRBD1. Sample: PBMCs. CDR3 coding DNA: TGCGCCAGCAGCTCCACCCCGACAGGGGAGGGGGAAAAACTGTTTTTT. It specifies CASSSTPTGEGEKLFF.